This TCR beta chain was observed in a study of blood T cell repertoires in COVID-19. Some clones are missing from TCRdb's copy, which holds only in-frame ones; the method was immunoSEQ multiplex PCR. The table has some 250,000 clones, 70% to 90% seen once; the top ten hold roughly 6.3%. This clonotype was obtained from a man between 60 and 75 years old with acute or convalescent COVID-19. Material for sequencing was peripheral blood.

CDR3 in DNA: TGTGCCAGCAGCTTATTAGGGACTAATAGCGGGAGGCGGTACGAGCAGTACTTC. It translates to CASSLLGTNSGRRYEQYF. The chain joins TRBV7-2 to TRBJ2-7; the match to TRBD2 covers 10 bases. The germline gives CDR1 SGHTA, CDR2 FQGNSA. This CDR3 region has 18 residues. V trimming: 2 bases; J trimming: 4 bases; junction bases outside the gene matches: 14.